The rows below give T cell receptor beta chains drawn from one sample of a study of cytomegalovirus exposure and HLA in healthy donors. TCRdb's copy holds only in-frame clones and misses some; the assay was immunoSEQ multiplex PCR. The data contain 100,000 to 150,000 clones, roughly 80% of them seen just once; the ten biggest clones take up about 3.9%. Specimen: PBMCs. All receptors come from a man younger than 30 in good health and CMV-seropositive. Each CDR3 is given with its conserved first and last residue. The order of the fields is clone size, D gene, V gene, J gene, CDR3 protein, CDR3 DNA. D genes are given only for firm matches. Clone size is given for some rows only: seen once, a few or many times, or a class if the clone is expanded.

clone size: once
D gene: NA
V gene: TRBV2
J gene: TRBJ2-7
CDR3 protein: CASSPRGNYEQYF
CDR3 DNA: TGTGCCAGCAGCCCCCGGGGTAACTACGAGCAGTACTTC

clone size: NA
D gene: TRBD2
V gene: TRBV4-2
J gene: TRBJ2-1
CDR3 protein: CASSQDLAASGGPNYNEQFF
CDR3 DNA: TGTGCCAGCAGCCAAGATCTGGCAGCTAGCGGGGGCCCAAACTACAATGAGCAGTTCTTC

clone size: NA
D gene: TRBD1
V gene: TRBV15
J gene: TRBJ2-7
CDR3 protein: CATSRRTGTGGDEQYF
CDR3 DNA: TGTGCCACCAGCAGACGTACCGGGACAGGGGGCGATGAGCAGTACTTC

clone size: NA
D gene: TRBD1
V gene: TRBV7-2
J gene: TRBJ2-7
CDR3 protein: CASSTHRGSYEQYF
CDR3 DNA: TGTGCCAGCAGCACACACAGGGGATCCTACGAGCAGTACTTC

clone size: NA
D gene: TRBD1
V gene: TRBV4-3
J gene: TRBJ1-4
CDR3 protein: CASSQGQGLGEKLFF
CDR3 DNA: TGCGCCAGCAGCCAAGGACAGGGTTTGGGAGAAAAACTGTTTTTT

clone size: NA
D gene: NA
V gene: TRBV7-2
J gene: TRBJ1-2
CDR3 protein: CASSLAPLASYGYTF
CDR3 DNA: TGTGCCAGCAGCTTAGCTCCTCTAGCTTCCTATGGCTACACCTTC

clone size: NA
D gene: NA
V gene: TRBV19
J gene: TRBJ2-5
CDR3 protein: CASSIGRGNNEQYF
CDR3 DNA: TGTGCCAGTAGTATTGGCAGGGGTAATAATGAGCAGTACTTC

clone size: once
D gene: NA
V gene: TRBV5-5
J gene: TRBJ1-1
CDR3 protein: CASSSLLGATEAFF
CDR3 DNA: TGTGCCAGCAGCTCCCTTTTAGGGGCCACTGAAGCTTTCTTT

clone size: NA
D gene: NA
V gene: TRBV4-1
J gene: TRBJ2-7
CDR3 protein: CASSQGLEQYF
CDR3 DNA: TGCGCCAGCAGCCAAGGGCTCGAGCAGTACTTC

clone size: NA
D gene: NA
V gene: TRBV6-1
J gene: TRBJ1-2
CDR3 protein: CASSAGRLGGYTF
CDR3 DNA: TGTGCCAGCAGTGCCGGCAGGCTTGGTGGCTACACCTTC

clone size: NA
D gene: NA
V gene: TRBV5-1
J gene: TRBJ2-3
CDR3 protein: CASSLEGARRDTQYF
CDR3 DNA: TGCGCCAGCAGCTTGGAAGGGGCGCGGAGAGATACGCAGTATTTT

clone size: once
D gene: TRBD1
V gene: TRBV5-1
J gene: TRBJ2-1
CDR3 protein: CASSLQTGSHIYNEQFF
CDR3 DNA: TGCGCCAGCAGCTTACAGACAGGGTCGCACATTTACAATGAGCAGTTCTTC

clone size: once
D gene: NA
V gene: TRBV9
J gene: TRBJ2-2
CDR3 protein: CASSDYTSPLITGELFF
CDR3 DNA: TGTGCCAGCAGCGACTATACTAGCCCCTTGATCACCGGGGAGCTGTTTTTT

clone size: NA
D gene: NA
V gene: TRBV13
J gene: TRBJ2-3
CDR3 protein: CASSLSADTQYF
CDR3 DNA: TGTGCCAGCAGCTTATCGGCAGATACGCAGTATTTT

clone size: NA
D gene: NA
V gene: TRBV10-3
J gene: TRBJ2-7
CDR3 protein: CAISEGVPYEQYF
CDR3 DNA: TGTGCCATCAGTGAAGGGGTCCCCTACGAGCAGTACTTC

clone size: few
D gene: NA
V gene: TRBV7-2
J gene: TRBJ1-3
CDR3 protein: CASSPGDGRHDLSGNTIYF
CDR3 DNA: TGTGCCAGCAGCCCAGGGGACGGCAGGCACGACCTCTCTGGAAACACCATATATTTT

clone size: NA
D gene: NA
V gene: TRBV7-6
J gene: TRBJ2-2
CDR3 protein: CASSQSQDTGELFF
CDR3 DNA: TGTGCCAGCAGCCAATCCCAGGACACCGGGGAGCTGTTTTTT

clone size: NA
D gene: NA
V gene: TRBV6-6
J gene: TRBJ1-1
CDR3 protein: CASSRDGEGAFF
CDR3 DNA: TGTGCCAGCAGCCGGGACGGGGAGGGAGCTTTCTTT

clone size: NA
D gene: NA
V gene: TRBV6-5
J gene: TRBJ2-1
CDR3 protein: CASSYNFFNEQFF
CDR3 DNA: TGTGCCAGCAGTTACAACTTTTTCAATGAGCAGTTCTTC

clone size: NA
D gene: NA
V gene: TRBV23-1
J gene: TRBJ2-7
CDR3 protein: CASSQTPPANQEAYEQYF
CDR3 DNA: TGCGCCAGCAGTCAAACCCCCCCCGCAAATCAGGAAGCCTACGAGCAGTACTTC

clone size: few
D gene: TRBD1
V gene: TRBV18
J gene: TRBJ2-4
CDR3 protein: CASSPDRAQNIQYF
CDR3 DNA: TGTGCCAGCTCACCGGACAGGGCCCAAAACATTCAGTACTTC

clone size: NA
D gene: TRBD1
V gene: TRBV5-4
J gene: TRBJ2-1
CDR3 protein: CASSFWGRGREQFF
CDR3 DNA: TGTGCCAGCAGCTTCTGGGGCAGGGGGCGGGAGCAGTTCTTC

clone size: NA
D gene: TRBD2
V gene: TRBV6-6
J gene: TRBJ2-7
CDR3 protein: CASSYASGSSYEQYF
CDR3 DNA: TGTGCCAGCAGTTACGCTAGCGGGAGTTCCTACGAGCAGTACTTC

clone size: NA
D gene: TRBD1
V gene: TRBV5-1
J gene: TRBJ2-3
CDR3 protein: CASSSGTGFRTDTQYF
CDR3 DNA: TGCGCCAGCAGCTCCGGGACAGGGTTTCGCACAGATACGCAGTATTTT

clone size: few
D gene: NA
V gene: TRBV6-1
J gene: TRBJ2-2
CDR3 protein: CASRTGTNTGELFF
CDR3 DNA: TGTGCCAGCAGGACCGGGACTAACACCGGGGAGCTGTTTTTT

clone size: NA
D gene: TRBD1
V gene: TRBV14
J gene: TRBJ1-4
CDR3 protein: CASSRPWAGGGEKLFF
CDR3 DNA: TGTGCCAGCAGCCGTCCCTGGGCAGGGGGCGGTGAAAAACTGTTTTTT

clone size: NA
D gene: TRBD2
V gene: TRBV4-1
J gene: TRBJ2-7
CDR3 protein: CASSHSPSGIYEQYF
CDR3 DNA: TGCGCCAGCAGCCATTCTCCTAGCGGGATCTACGAGCAGTACTTC

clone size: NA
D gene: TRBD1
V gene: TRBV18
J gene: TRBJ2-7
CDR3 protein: CASSPSTGFYNEQYF
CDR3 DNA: TGTGCCAGCTCACCGTCGACAGGGTTTTACAACGAGCAGTACTTC

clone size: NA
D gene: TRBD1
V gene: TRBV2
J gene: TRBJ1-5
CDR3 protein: CASSEWGQGAQPQHF
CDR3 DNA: TGTGCCAGCAGTGAATGGGGACAGGGGGCTCAGCCCCAGCATTTT

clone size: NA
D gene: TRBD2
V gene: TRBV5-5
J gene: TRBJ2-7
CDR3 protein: CASSLASGTYEQYF
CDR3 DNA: TGTGCCAGCAGCTTGGCTAGCGGGACCTACGAGCAGTACTTC

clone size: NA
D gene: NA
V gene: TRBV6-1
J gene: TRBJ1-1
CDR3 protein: CASSERMGGRLNTEAFF
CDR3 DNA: TGTGCCAGCAGTGAGAGGATGGGTGGCAGATTGAACACTGAAGCTTTCTTT

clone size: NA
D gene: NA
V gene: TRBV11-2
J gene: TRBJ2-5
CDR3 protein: CACGIVWGTQYF
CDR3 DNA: TGTGCCTGCGGGATAGTTTGGGGGACCCAGTACTTC

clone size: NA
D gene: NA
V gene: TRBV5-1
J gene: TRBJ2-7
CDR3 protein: CASSQDPGGGYEQYF
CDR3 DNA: TGCGCCAGCAGCCAGGACCCCGGGGGAGGCTACGAGCAGTACTTC

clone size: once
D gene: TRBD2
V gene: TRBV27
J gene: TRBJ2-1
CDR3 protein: CASSLGLAVEQFF
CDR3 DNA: TGTGCCAGCAGTTTAGGGCTAGCGGTTGAGCAGTTCTTC

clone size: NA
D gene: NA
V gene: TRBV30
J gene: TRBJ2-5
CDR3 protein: CAWNGETQYF
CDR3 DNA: TGTGCCTGGAACGGGGAGACCCAGTACTTC

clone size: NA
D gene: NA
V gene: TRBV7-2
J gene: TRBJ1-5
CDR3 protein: CASSAYVNQPQHF
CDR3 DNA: TGTGCCAGCAGCGCCTATGTCAATCAGCCCCAGCATTTT

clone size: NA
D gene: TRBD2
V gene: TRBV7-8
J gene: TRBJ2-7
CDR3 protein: CASSLKGVGLAGLGYEQYF
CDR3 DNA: TGTGCCAGCAGCTTAAAAGGGGTCGGACTAGCGGGATTGGGGTACGAGCAGTACTTC

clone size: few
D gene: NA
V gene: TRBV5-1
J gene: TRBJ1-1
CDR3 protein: CASSLSSGGANTEAFF
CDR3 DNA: TGCGCCAGCAGCTTGAGTTCGGGGGGCGCGAACACTGAAGCTTTCTTT

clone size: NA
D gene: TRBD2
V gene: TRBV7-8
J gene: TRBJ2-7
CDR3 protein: CASSPTPLAGGYEQYF
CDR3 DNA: TGTGCCAGCAGCCCCACCCCACTAGCGGGGGGCTACGAGCAGTACTTC

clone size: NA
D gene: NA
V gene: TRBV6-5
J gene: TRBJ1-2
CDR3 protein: CASSVGDSSYGYTF
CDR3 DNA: TGTGCCAGCAGTGTAGGTGACAGTAGCTATGGCTACACCTTC

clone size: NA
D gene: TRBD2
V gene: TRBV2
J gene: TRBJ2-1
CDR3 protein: CASSSGTSGIGQFF
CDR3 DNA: TGTGCCAGCAGTAGCGGGACTAGCGGGATTGGGCAGTTCTTC

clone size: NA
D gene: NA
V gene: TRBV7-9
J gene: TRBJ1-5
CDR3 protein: CASSLEGGQGTGMGQPQHF
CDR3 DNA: TGTGCCAGCAGCTTAGAGGGTGGGCAGGGGACCGGGATGGGTCAGCCCCAGCATTTT

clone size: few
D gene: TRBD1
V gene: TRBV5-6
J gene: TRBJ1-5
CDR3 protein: CASSQRDRYSNQPQHF
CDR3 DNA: TGTGCCAGCAGCCAACGGGACAGATATAGCAATCAGCCCCAGCATTTT

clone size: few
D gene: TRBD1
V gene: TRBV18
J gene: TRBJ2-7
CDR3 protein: CASSSPGQGGRYEQYF
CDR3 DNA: TGTGCCAGCTCATCACCGGGACAGGGGGGACGGTACGAGCAGTACTTC

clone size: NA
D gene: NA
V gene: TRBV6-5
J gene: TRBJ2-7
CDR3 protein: CASSPRWQVSHEQYF
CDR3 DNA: TGTGCCAGCAGTCCCCGTTGGCAGGTGAGCCACGAGCAGTACTTC

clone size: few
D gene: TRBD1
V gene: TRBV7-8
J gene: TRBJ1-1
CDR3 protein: CASSLPGGTEAFF
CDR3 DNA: TGTGCCAGCAGCTTACCAGGGGGAACTGAAGCTTTCTTT

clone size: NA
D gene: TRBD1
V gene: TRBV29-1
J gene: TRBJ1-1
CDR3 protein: CSANRDRGLFGTEAFF
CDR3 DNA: TGCAGCGCCAACCGGGACAGGGGGCTTTTTGGCACTGAAGCTTTCTTT

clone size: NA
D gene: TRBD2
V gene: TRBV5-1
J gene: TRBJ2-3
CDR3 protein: CASSSYTSATDTQYF
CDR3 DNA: TGCGCCAGCAGCTCCTATACTAGCGCCACAGATACGCAGTATTTT

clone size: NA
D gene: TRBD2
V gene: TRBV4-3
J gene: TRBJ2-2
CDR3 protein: CASSQGRLAGEEHPNTGELFF
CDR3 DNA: TGCGCCAGCAGCCAGGGTAGACTAGCGGGAGAAGAACATCCGAACACCGGGGAGCTGTTTTTT

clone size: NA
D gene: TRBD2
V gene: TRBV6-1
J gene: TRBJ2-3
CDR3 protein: CASSPGGATDTQYF
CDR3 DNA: TGTGCCAGCAGTCCCGGGGGGGCCACAGATACGCAGTATTTT

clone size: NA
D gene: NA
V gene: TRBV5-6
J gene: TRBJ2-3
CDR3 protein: CASTRRRGRSTDTQYF
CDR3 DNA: TGTGCCAGCACTCGCCGTCGAGGGCGGAGCACAGATACGCAGTATTTT

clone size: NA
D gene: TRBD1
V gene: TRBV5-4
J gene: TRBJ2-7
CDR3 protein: CASSLVDRDNEQYF
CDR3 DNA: TGTGCCAGCAGCTTGGTGGACAGGGACAACGAGCAGTACTTC

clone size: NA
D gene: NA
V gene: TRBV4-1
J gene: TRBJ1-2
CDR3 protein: CASSQVGGAGYGYTF
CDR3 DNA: TGCGCCAGCAGCCAAGTGGGAGGGGCCGGGTATGGCTACACCTTC